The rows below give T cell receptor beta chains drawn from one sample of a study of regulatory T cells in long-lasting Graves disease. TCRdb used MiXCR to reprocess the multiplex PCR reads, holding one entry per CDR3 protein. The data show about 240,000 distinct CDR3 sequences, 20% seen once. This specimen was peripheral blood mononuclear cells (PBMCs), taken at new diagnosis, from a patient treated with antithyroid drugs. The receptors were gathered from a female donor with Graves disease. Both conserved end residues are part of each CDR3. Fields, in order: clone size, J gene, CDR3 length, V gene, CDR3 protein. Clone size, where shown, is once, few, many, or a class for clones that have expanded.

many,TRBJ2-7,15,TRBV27,CARSPWLAKTYEQYF
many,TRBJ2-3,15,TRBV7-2,CASSLAVIGTDTQYF
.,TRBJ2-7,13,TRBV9,CASSQAGGGEQYF
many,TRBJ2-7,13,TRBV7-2,CASSPQQEGEQYF
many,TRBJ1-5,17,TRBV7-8,CASSLAYRAGGNQPQHF
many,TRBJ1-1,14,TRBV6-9,CASSSGIQDSEAFF
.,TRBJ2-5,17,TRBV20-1,CSATGTGGGRGRETQYF
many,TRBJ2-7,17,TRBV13,CASSRGLAGESSYEQYF
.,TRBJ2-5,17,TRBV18,CASSHHQLAGTQETQYF
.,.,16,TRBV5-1,CASSLVGTSGLGEQFF
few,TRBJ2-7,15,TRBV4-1,CASSHRTSGGYEQYF
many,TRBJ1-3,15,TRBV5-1,CASSVNGGSGNTIYF
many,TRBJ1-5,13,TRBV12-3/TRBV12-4,CASSWTGSQPQHF
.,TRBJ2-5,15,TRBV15,CATSSEGPGQETQYF
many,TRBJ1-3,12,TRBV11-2,CASSLYGNTIYF
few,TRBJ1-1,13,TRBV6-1,CASRPAYGTEAFF
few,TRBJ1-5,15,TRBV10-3,CAISERQGVGQPQHF
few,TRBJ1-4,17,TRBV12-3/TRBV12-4,CASGSGTNMVGNEKLFF
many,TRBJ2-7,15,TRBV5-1,CASSNPSGSTYEQYF
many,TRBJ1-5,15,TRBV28,CASSPGQVSNQPQHF
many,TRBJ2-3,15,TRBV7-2,CASSLLGRGPDTQYF
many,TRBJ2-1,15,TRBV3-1,CASSRRTGPSDEQFF
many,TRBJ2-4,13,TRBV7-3,CASSLDGASIQYF
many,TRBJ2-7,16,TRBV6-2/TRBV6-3,CASSKQRLAGGYEQYF
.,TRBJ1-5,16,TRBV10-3,CAISGGRQNSNQPQHF
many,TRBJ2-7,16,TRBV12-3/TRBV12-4,CASSGRQQGRSYEQYF
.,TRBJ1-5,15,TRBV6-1,CATDSGGASNQPQHF